Given below is one T cell receptor (beta chain) in context. TCRdb keeps only in-frame clones here, not all; method: immunoSEQ multiplex PCR. The sample shows 30,000 to 45,000 clones, roughly 88% of them seen only once. This entry belongs to a study of blood T cell repertoires in COVID-19. Germline CDR1 and CDR2: SGHTA and FQGTGA. Losses at the gene ends were 4 bases for V and 10 bases for J; bases not matched to a gene: 9. This CDR3 spans 15 amino acids. The chain employs TRBV7-3 and TRBJ2-1; 11 bases are a match to TRBD1. The clonotype was recovered from an older man with acute or convalescent COVID-19. The sample comprised peripheral blood. The CDR3 is CASSSPGTGGWEQFF. Here the CDR3 DNA reads TGTGCCAGCAGCTCCCCCGGGACAGGGGGTTGGGAGCAGTTCTTC.